A selection of T cell receptor beta chains follows, all from one sample in a study of T cell responses to AZD1222 COVID-19 vaccine. Repertoires were generated with immunoSEQ multiplex PCR, while TCRdb's copy carries only in-frame clones and drops some. The table has about 140,000 clones, 80% to 90% seen once. The specimen was peripheral blood, collected on day 0 of AZD1222 vaccination. The receptors originated from an adult in good health. Each CDR3 is given with its conserved first and last residue. Fields, in order: clone size, V gene, D gene, J gene, CDR3 DNA, CDR3 protein. D genes are given only for firm matches. Part of the rows lack a size; the others show once, few, many or a class for expanded clones.

-	TRBV11-1	-	TRBJ1-5	TGTGCCAGCAGTCCAGGACAGACTAGCAATCAGCCCCAGCATTTT	CASSPGQTSNQPQHF
-	TRBV12-5	TRBD1	TRBJ2-7	TGTGCTAGTGGTTTGGGTACAGGGGCGAGAACCTACGAGCAGTACTTC	CASGLGTGARTYEQYF
-	TRBV11-3	-	TRBJ2-5	TGTGCCAGCAGCTTGCCCGGGCAAGAGACCCAGTACTTC	CASSLPGQETQYF
-	TRBV30	-	TRBJ1-6	TGTGCCTGGAGTGTGAATTCACCCCTCCACTTT	CAWSVNSPLHF
-	TRBV6-5	TRBD1	TRBJ1-6	TGTGCCAGCAGCCCCCGGGACAGGGGGAGTTCACCCCTCCACTTT	CASSPRDRGSSPLHF
many	TRBV25-1	-	TRBJ1-1	TGTGCCAGCAGTGAAGACAGGTTGAACACTGAAGCTTTCTTT	CASSEDRLNTEAFF
-	TRBV27	-	TRBJ2-5	TGTGCCAGCAGGGCCCCGGGGGGCCGGGCCCAAGAGACCCAGTACTTC	CASRAPGGRAQETQYF
once	TRBV19	-	TRBJ1-1	TGTGCCAGTAGTATTCTCCTTAACACTGAAGCTTTCTTT	CASSILLNTEAFF
-	TRBV2	-	TRBJ2-3	TGTGCCAGCAGAAACGAAGGGGTCTACACAGATACGCAGTATTTT	CASRNEGVYTDTQYF
-	TRBV12-3/TRBV12-4	-	TRBJ1-6	TGTGCCAGCAGTTTCCCGGGTAATTCACCCCTCCACTTT	CASSFPGNSPLHF
-	TRBV27	-	TRBJ1-1	TGTGCCAGCAGTTTCACCGCAAAGGGCCGGTTTGAAGCTTTCTTT	CASSFTAKGRFEAFF
-	TRBV28	-	TRBJ1-2	TGTGCCAGCAGTTTATCGGCGGGTCCCTATGGCTACACCTTC	CASSLSAGPYGYTF
once	TRBV3-1/TRBV3-2	-	TRBJ1-6	TGTGCCAGCTCCGGCCCTGGACCTAAGCCCAATTCACCCCTCCACTTT	CASSGPGPKPNSPLHF
-	TRBV2	TRBD1	TRBJ1-1	TGTGCCAGCGGGGGACAGGGGCTGGGGACTGAAGCTTTCTTT	CASGGQGLGTEAFF
-	TRBV28	-	TRBJ2-7	TGTGCCAGCAGTCGCTACGAGCAGTACTTC	CASSRYEQYF
-	TRBV11-3	-	TRBJ1-1	TGTGCCAGCAGCTGGCCTGGCGGGACGGCAAACACTGAAGCTTTCTTT	CASSWPGGTANTEAFF
-	TRBV10-2	TRBD1	TRBJ1-5	TGCGCCAGCAGGCTGGGACAGGGGGATCAGCCCCAGCATTTT	CASRLGQGDQPQHF
-	TRBV12-3/TRBV12-4	-	TRBJ1-2	TGTGCCAGCAGTGTAACAGTCAACTATGGCTACACCTTC	CASSVTVNYGYTF
-	TRBV19	TRBD2	TRBJ2-5	TGTGCCAGTAGTATAGGGGGGACTAGCAAGGAGACCCAGTACTTC	CASSIGGTSKETQYF
-	TRBV10-2	-	TRBJ2-7	TGCGCCAGCGGGCCGAACTCCTACGAGCAGTACTTC	CASGPNSYEQYF
-	TRBV27	-	TRBJ1-6	TGTGCCAGCAGCACGACAGAGATTCATAATTCACCCCTCCACTTT	CASSTTEIHNSPLHF
-	TRBV7-9	-	TRBJ1-6	TGTGCCAGCAGCTTGACTACGGGTTCACCCCTCCACTTT	CASSLTTGSPLHF
-	TRBV4-1	-	TRBJ1-1	TGCGCCAGCAGCCTGAACACTGAAGCTTTCTTT	CASSLNTEAFF
-	TRBV5-5	-	TRBJ1-3	TGTGCCAGCACCCCCCCTTCCGCTGGAAACACCATATATTTT	CASTPPSAGNTIYF
-	TRBV30	TRBD2	TRBJ2-5	TGTGCACACCAAGCGGGGGGCCTTTCAGGGACCCAGTACTTC	CAHQAGGLSGTQYF
-	TRBV9	TRBD2	TRBJ2-7	TGTGCCAGCAGCGTAGATCTAGCGGGGGTCTACGAGCAGTACTTC	CASSVDLAGVYEQYF
-	TRBV5-5	-	TRBJ2-7	TGTGCCAGCAGCTTGGACAGCGGATACGAGCAGTACTTC	CASSLDSGYEQYF
-	TRBV19	-	TRBJ1-2	TGTGCCAGTAGTATGCAGGGTGCTAACTATGGCTACACCTTC	CASSMQGANYGYTF
-	TRBV5-1	-	TRBJ1-1	TGCGCCAGCAGCTTGGTTGGGGGGTTGGTGACTGAAGCTTTCTTT	CASSLVGGLVTEAFF
-	TRBV5-5	-	TRBJ2-1	TGTGCCAGCAGCCCCCGGGACAAGGCCTACAATGAGCAGTTCTTC	CASSPRDKAYNEQFF
-	TRBV28	-	TRBJ1-2	TGTGCCAGCAGTCTCACAGACTATGGCTACACCTTC	CASSLTDYGYTF
-	TRBV12-3/TRBV12-4	-	TRBJ2-5	TGTGCCAGCAGTTCGTCGAGTGAGGAGACCCAGTACTTC	CASSSSSEETQYF
-	TRBV7-3	-	TRBJ2-3	TGTGCCAGCAGCTTAACTGGTGCGAGCACAGATACGCAGTATTTT	CASSLTGASTDTQYF
-	TRBV6-1	-	TRBJ2-4	TGTGCCAGCAGTGAACTGAACGTGGGAGACATTCAGTACTTC	CASSELNVGDIQYF
-	TRBV2	-	TRBJ1-2	TGTGCCACCACCCCGGGCAGGGGCTTTGGGGGGCACTATGGCTACACCTTC	CATTPGRGFGGHYGYTF
-	TRBV10-3	-	TRBJ1-2	TGTGCCATCAGTGATGGTTTAAGCTATGGCTACACCTTC	CAISDGLSYGYTF
-	TRBV27	TRBD1	TRBJ1-2	TGTGCCACCGCGGGACAGCCCTCCTATGGCTACACCTTC	CATAGQPSYGYTF
-	TRBV19	TRBD2	TRBJ2-3	TGTGCCAGTAGGGGACTAGCGGGAGAGTCGGATACGCAGTATTTT	CASRGLAGESDTQYF
-	TRBV7-6	-	TRBJ1-4	TGTGCCAGCAGCTTAGCAACAGTACTTGCAACTAATGAAAAACTGTTTTTT	CASSLATVLATNEKLFF
-	TRBV11-2	-	TRBJ1-1	TGTGCCAGCAGCTTAGGTGAGGGCAGCGCCTTGGCTTTCTTT	CASSLGEGSALAFF
-	TRBV13	-	TRBJ2-3	TGTGCCAGCAGCCTATCCCCACCGCGTGGGCGCACAGATACGCAGTATTTT	CASSLSPPRGRTDTQYF
-	TRBV25-1	TRBD1	TRBJ1-2	TGTGCCAGCAGCACAACGGGACAGGGGTCAGGCTACTATGGCTACACCTTC	CASSTTGQGSGYYGYTF
-	TRBV10-3	TRBD1	TRBJ2-1	TGTGCCATCAGAGGACAGGTACCTGAGCAGTTCTTC	CAIRGQVPEQFF
-	TRBV5-6	TRBD1	TRBJ1-2	TGTGCCAGCAGCTCCTACGGGACAGGGATTTATGGCTACACCTTC	CASSSYGTGIYGYTF
-	TRBV5-8	-	TRBJ1-5	TGTGCCAGCAGCTTCCGGGGTTTTAATCAGCCCCAGCATTTT	CASSFRGFNQPQHF
-	TRBV4-1	-	TRBJ1-1	TGCGCCAGCAGCCAAGATGTATGGGGTGGCACTGAAGCTTTCTTT	CASSQDVWGGTEAFF
-	TRBV10-3	-	TRBJ1-2	TGTGCCACCGCGGGGGGGGGATTATATGGCTACACCTTC	CATAGGGLYGYTF